This TCR beta chain appears in the sequencing data of a study of shared clonotypes between healthy human individuals. General observations from the study: At large depth, rarefaction still showed sorted-subset sequencing to be incomplete.

As to this clone: Its specificity is not known.

Using around 180 ng DNA, about 30,000 T cell genomes, the sorted-subset replicate PCRs were run. Libraries were prepared by immunoSEQ multiplex PCR; TCRdb keeps only in-frame clonotypes and omits some of them. In the table there are hundreds of thousands of clones, roughly 96% of which are singletons. CD45RO-negative, CCR7-selected cells formed the naive CD8 fraction, which excluded terminally differentiated effector memory CD45RA+ cells. Healthy HIV-negative adults with no recent acute infections or vaccinations were recruited as donors. The receptor's source is a woman in her twenties or thirties in good health. Sequencing input: naive CD8+ T cells sorted from blood.

The CDR3 sequence: CASSLASSASYEQYF. The CDR3 DNA reads as TGTGCCAGCAGCTTGGCATCTAGCGCGTCCTACGAGCAGTACTTC. The J gene is TRBJ2-7, the V gene TRBV5-6, with a tentative D call TRBD2 (6 bases). The CDR3 loop spans 15 amino acids. Germline CDR1 and CDR2: SGHDT and YYEEEE. With 0 bases removed from V and 1 base from J, the gap between germline ends came to 11 bases.